One T cell receptor (beta chain) is described in this entry. This sample stems from a study of shared T cell receptors in the human thymus. The data were produced by immunoSEQ multiplex PCR, yet TCRdb's version contains in-frame clones alone and is incomplete. The sample yields more than 550,000 clones, 75% to 90% seen once. The sample also formed part of further work on human thymus T cells. As that study records: Thymic and blood repertoires appeared to display a bias in their usage of V and J genes.

Sequencing used thymocytes. The source is a girl under two years old with a congenital heart defect.

CDR3 in amino acids: CASSKERTGGFKNIQYF. DNA for the CDR3: TGTGCCAGCAGCAAAGAGCGGACAGGGGGCTTCAAAAACATTCAGTACTTC. J is TRBJ2-4 and V is TRBV21-1; the D call in the table, TRBD1, was not verified against the DNA. TRBV21-1 is a listed pseudogene. The CDR3 has 17 residues.